This passage covers 27 T cell receptor beta chains from one sample sequenced in a study of cytomegalovirus exposure and HLA in healthy donors. 60 Vbeta and 13 Jbeta primers were used in PCR. TCRdb keeps only in-frame clones here, not all; method: immunoSEQ multiplex PCR. The table has 150,000 to 200,000 clones, 77% seen once. The sample consisted of PBMCs. The receptor source for this set is a woman under 40 in good health and CMV-seronegative.

Only a few counts were recorded for this clone. The chain carries TRBV4-3 and TRBJ2-5; 7 bases agree with TRBD2. The J call may be mistaken, given a closer DNA end match to TRBJ2-7. The CDR3 is 15 residues long. The germline gives CDR1 LGHNA, CDR2 YSLEER. The CDR3 region is CASSQGLRELGEQYF. The CDR3 DNA follows: TGCGCCAGCAGCCAAGGGCTGCGGGAGTTGGGCGAGCAGTACTTC.

V and J are TRBV6-6 and TRBJ2-7; 10 nucleotides line up with TRBD2. This CDR3 region has 16 residues. J lost 6 bases, V lost 0 bases, and 8 bases had no gene match. Germline-derived CDR1 and CDR2 are MNHNY and SVGAGI (reference sequence). In DNA, the CDR3 is TGTGCCAGCAGTTACTCCAGGGTAGCGGGAGGTGGCGAGCAGTACTTC. This gives the protein CASSYSRVAGGGEQYF.

The chain couples TRBV19 to TRBJ1-2, with D possibly being TRBD1 (5 bases). Germline loops: CDR1 LNHDA, CDR2 SQIVND (reference sequence). V lost 8 bases to trimming and J lost 7 bases, with 11 bases between them. There are 11 residues in the CDR3. This chain's CDR3 is CASRQFGGYTF. The CDR3 nucleotides are TGTGCCAGTCGACAGTTTGGTGGCTACACCTTC.

The chain employs TRBV11-2 and TRBJ2-2; 9 bases line up with TRBD1. Germline CDR1 and CDR2: SGHAT and FQNNGV. Trimming removed 5 bases from V and 1 base from J; junction bases left unmatched: 8. CDR3 length: 17 amino acids. The CDR3 DNA sequence: TGTGCCAGCAGCCCTCAAAACAGGGGGCGGAACACCGGGGAGCTGTTTTTT. Translating gives CASSPQNRGRNTGELFF.

This sequence joins TRBV7-2 and TRBJ2-7, with TRBD1 matching 7 bases. The CDR3 is made up of 15 amino acids. In germline, CDR1 is SGHTA, CDR2 FQGNSA. The J segment lost 2 bases and the V segment lost 0 bases, leaving 4 bases of the junction unmatched. This chain's CDR3 is CASSLANRGAYEQYF. The CDR3 DNA follows: TGTGCCAGCAGCTTAGCGAACAGGGGCGCCTACGAGCAGTACTTC. Full variable domain (remainder filled in from reference TRBV7-2 and TRBJ2-7): GAGVSQSPSNKVTEKGKDVELRCDPISGHTALYWYRQSLGQGLEFLIYFQGNSAPDKSGLPSDRFSAERTGGSVSTLTIQRTQQEDSAVYLCASSLANRGAYEQYFGPGTRLTVT.

This clone has just a few counts. The chain links TRBV6-1 to TRBJ1-5, with 9 bases that match TRBD1. Germline CDR1 and CDR2: MNHNS and SASEGT. The CDR3 covers 15 residues. V shed 6 bases, J shed 5 bases, and the junction held 8 bases outside the gene matches. Here the CDR3 reads CASRGQGQAYQPQHF. The CDR3 DNA reads as TGTGCCAGCAGGGGACAGGGCCAAGCATATCAGCCCCAGCATTTT.

In its sample, this clone was seen a few times. The J gene is TRBJ1-6, the V gene TRBV27; no clear D gene. Germline loops: CDR1 MNHEY, CDR2 SMNVEV (reference sequence). With 4 bases removed from V and 0 bases from J, the gap between germline ends came to 10 bases. This CDR3 is 16 amino acids long. In DNA form, the CDR3 reads TGTGCCAGCAGTTCCAGTGGGAGCTCCTATAATTCACCCCTCCACTTT. This encodes CASSSSGSSYNSPLHF.

In DNA, the CDR3 is TGTGCCAGCAGCTCCGGGACTAGCGGATACGAGCAGTACTTC. It specifies CASSSGTSGYEQYF. The chain links TRBV5-6 to TRBJ2-7, with 11 positions matching TRBD2. The V and J ends lost 3 bases and 4 bases, in that order; junction bases with no gene match: 3. The CDR3 runs to 14 residues. The germline V gene has CDR1 SGHDT and CDR2 YYEEEE.

This sequence joins TRBV7-2 and TRBJ2-5; 7 bases map to TRBD1. This CDR3 is built from 14 residues. The V segment lost 6 bases and the J segment 0 bases; nucleotides outside the gene matches: 4. The germline gives CDR1 SGHTA, CDR2 FQGNSA. The CDR3 sequence is CASSRQGYQETQYF. CDR3 bases: TGTGCCAGCAGTAGACAGGGTTACCAAGAGACCCAGTACTTC.

J is TRBJ1-5 and V is TRBV19; D remains unclear. The V end lost 4 bases, the J end lost 0 bases, and 10 bases lay between the germline ends. This CDR3 has 15 residues. Germline lookup yields CDR1 LNHDA and CDR2 SQIVND (reference sequence). CDR3 sequence reads: CASSSSSNSNQPQHF. The CDR3 DNA is TGTGCCAGTAGTAGCAGTAGCAATAGCAATCAGCCCCAGCATTTT.

This chain joins TRBV15 and TRBJ1-6, with 9 bases fitting TRBD1. Germline V lookup: CDR1 LNHNV, CDR2 YYDKDF (reference sequence). The CDR3 totals 18 residues. Trimming took 0 bases from V and 8 from J; bases not matched to a gene: 11. As DNA, the CDR3 is TGTGCCACCAGCAGAGAACAGGGGGCTGAGGGTACCCATTCACCCCTCCACTTT. Residues: CATSREQGAEGTHSPLHF.

The chain employs TRBV9 and TRBJ2-3; TRBD2 matches 8 bases. With 3 bases clipped from V and 0 bases from J, the junction kept 3 bases outside the gene matches. This CDR3 region has 15 residues. The germline V gene has CDR1 SGDLS and CDR2 YYNGEE. The CDR3 DNA is TGTGCCAGCAGCGCGAGACTAGCGAGCACAGATACGCAGTATTTT. Its translation is CASSARLASTDTQYF.

The chain couples TRBV6-6 to TRBJ2-5, with a tentative D call TRBD1 (5 bases). The CDR3 runs to 15 residues. Deletions cut 0 bases from V and 2 bases from J, with 10 bases between. Germline V gene data show CDR1 as MNHNY and CDR2 as SVGAGI (reference sequence). CDR3 amino acids: CASSYSTTVQETQYF. The CDR3 DNA reads TGTGCCAGCAGTTACTCTACGACAGTACAAGAGACCCAGTACTTC.

The chain joins TRBV10-2 to TRBJ2-1; TRBD2 matches at 12 bases. V was pared by 5 bases and J by 8 bases, with 7 bases of the junction left unmatched. The CDR3 runs 15 residues. Per germline, CDR1 WSHSY and CDR2 SAAADI. CDR3 in DNA: TGCGCCAGCAGTCCTAGCGGGGGGGCGATCGATGAGCAGTTCTTC. Its translation is CASSPSGGAIDEQFF.

This clone has just one count. The chain combines TRBV6-4 with TRBJ2-1, with 12 positions matching TRBD2. Germline V CDR1 and CDR2: MRHNA, SNTAGT. CDR3 length: 15 residues. V lost 6 bases and J lost 7; bases outside the gene matches: 7. The CDR3 here is CASRKTSGRLNEQFF. In nucleotides, the CDR3 is TGTGCCAGCAGAAAGACTAGCGGGAGATTGAATGAGCAGTTCTTC.

This clone has just a few counts. The V gene is TRBV5-6, the J gene TRBJ1-4, with 7 positions matching TRBD1. CDR1 SGHDT and CDR2 YYEEEE come from the germline V gene. The CDR3 is made up of 15 amino acids. V lost 2 bases and J lost 2; bases outside the gene matches: 3. The CDR3 bases are TGTGCCAGCAGCTTTCAAGGGGGCACTAATGAAAAACTGTTTTTT. Its translation: CASSFQGGTNEKLFF.

This clone was detected only once. The chain uses TRBV4-3 and TRBJ2-1, with 8 bases identical to TRBD1. V was clipped by 4 bases and J by 8 bases; unmatched bases: 13. CDR3 length: 16 residues. In germline, CDR1 is LGHNA, CDR2 YSLEER. The CDR3 nucleotides are TGCGCCAGCAGCCCCATCGGACAGGGATTTTTATATGAGCAGTTCTTC. The encoded protein is CASSPIGQGFLYEQFF.

The rearrangement uses TRBV18 and TRBJ1-1; possibly TRBD1 for D (5 bases). From germline, CDR1 is KGHSH and CDR2 LQKENI. V lost 3 bases to trimming and J lost 13 bases, with 18 bases between them. There are 13 residues in the CDR3. CDR3 region: CASSPGTAGRDFF. The CDR3 DNA follows: TGTGCCAGCTCACCCGGGACGGCAGGGAGGGATTTCTTT.

The chain couples TRBV10-3 to TRBJ2-1; 8 positions agree with TRBD2. This CDR3 has 14 amino acids. J gave up 5 bases and V 2 bases, and 2 bases lay outside the gene matches. Germline CDR1 and CDR2: ENHRY and SYGVKD. The CDR3 is CAISEELADNEQFF. CDR3 nucleotide sequence: TGTGCCATCAGTGAGGAACTAGCGGACAATGAGCAGTTCTTC.

This sequence joins TRBV29-1 and TRBJ2-1; 12 nucleotides match TRBD2. The CDR3 is made up of 17 amino acids. Germline CDR1 SQVTM, CDR2 ANQGSEA. The V gene end was trimmed by 0 bases and the J gene end by 8 bases; junction bases not matched to a gene: 11. As DNA, the CDR3 is TGCAGCGTTGAAGATCAAGGGGCGGGACTAGCGGGCGATGAGCAGTTCTTC. It is translated as CSVEDQGAGLAGDEQFF.

The genes are TRBV10-3 and TRBJ1-3; 7 nucleotides line up with TRBD1. The CDR3 runs to 14 residues. CDR1 is ENHRY and CDR2 is SYGVKD in the germline V gene. Trimming took 2 bases from V and 8 from J; bases not matched to a gene: 6. CDR3 amino acids: CAISEPDRAYTIYF. In nucleotides, the CDR3 is TGTGCCATCAGTGAGCCTGACAGGGCGTACACCATATATTTT.

V gene TRBV27 combines with J gene TRBJ1-1, with D possibly TRBD1 on 5 matching bases. Trimming took 4 bases from V and 2 from J, leaving 11 bases between them. Germline V gives CDR1 MNHEY, CDR2 SMNVEV (reference sequence). The CDR3 has 14 residues. The CDR3 protein is CASSSDIGNTEAFF. The CDR3 coding sequence is TGTGCCAGCAGTTCGGACATCGGAAACACTGAAGCTTTCTTT.

The V and J genes are TRBV7-2 and TRBJ1-4; D gene uncertain. V was cut by 3 bases and J by 13 bases, with 15 bases left in between. Germline V gene lookup returns CDR1 SGHTA and CDR2 FQGNSA. This CDR3 region has 13 residues. This CDR3 is CASSFYGSSGLFF. The CDR3 region has the DNA TGTGCCAGCAGCTTCTATGGGTCTTCGGGACTGTTTTTT.

The chain links TRBV5-1 to TRBJ2-3, with D perhaps matching TRBD1 (5 bases). CDR1 SGHRS and CDR2 YFSETQ come from the germline V gene. Trimming pared 0 bases from V and 4 bases from J, leaving 12 bases between. This CDR3 spans 15 amino acids. The CDR3 nucleotides read TGCGCCAGCAGCTTGGGCAGGGATGGCTCAGATACGCAGTATTTT. Amino acid sequence: CASSLGRDGSDTQYF.

The gene calls are TRBV13 and TRBJ2-7, with 7 bases fitting TRBD2. CDR1 PRHDT and CDR2 FYEKMQ come from the germline V gene (reference sequence). The CDR3 extends over 14 amino acids. V was pared by 5 bases and J by 4 bases, with 8 bases of the junction left unmatched. This chain's CDR3 is CASSPGLVSYEQYF. The CDR3 DNA reads TGTGCCAGCAGCCCCGGACTAGTTTCTTACGAGCAGTACTTC.

The chain has TRBV7-8 and TRBJ2-3; D might be TRBD2 (6 bases). Germline V gene lookup returns CDR1 SGHVS and CDR2 FQNEAQ. V dropped 4 bases and J dropped 1 base, with 15 bases sitting between them. The CDR3 is 16 residues long. The CDR3: CASSSYGGAGTDTQYF. As DNA, the CDR3 is TGTGCCAGCAGCTCCTATGGCGGGGCGGGCACAGATACGCAGTATTTT.

The chain uses TRBV5-1 and TRBJ2-7, with 9 bases fitting TRBD1. Trimming took 0 bases from V and 5 from J; bases not matched to a gene: 12. The germline gives CDR1 SGHRS, CDR2 YFSETQ. The CDR3 runs 17 residues. CDR3 sequence: CASSLAGTGIGRDEQYF. CDR3 sequence (DNA): TGCGCCAGCAGCTTGGCCGGGACAGGGATCGGTCGGGACGAGCAGTACTTC. Full variable domain (remainder filled in from reference TRBV5-1 and TRBJ2-7): KAGVTQTPRYLIKTRGQQVTLSCSPISGHRSVSWYQQTPGQGLQFLFEYFSETQRNKGNFPGRFSGRQFSNSRSEMNVSTLELGDSALYLCASSLAGTGIGRDEQYFGPGTRLTVT.